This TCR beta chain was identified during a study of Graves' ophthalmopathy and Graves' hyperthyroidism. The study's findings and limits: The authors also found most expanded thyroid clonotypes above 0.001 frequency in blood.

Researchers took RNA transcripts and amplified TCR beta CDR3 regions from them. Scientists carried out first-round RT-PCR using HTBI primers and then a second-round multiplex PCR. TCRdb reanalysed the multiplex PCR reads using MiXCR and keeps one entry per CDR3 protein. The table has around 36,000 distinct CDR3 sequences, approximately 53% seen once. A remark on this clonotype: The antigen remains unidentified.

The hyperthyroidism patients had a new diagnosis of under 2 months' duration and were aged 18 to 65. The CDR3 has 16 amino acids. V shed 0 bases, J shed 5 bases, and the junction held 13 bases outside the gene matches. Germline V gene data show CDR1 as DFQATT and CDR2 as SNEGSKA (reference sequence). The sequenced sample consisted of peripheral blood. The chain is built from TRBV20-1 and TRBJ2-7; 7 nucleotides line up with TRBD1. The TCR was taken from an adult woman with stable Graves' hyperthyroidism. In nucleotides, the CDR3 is TGCAGTGCTAGAGATCCCGGGACAGAATCTTACCACGAGCAGTACTTC. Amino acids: CSARDPGTESYHEQYF.